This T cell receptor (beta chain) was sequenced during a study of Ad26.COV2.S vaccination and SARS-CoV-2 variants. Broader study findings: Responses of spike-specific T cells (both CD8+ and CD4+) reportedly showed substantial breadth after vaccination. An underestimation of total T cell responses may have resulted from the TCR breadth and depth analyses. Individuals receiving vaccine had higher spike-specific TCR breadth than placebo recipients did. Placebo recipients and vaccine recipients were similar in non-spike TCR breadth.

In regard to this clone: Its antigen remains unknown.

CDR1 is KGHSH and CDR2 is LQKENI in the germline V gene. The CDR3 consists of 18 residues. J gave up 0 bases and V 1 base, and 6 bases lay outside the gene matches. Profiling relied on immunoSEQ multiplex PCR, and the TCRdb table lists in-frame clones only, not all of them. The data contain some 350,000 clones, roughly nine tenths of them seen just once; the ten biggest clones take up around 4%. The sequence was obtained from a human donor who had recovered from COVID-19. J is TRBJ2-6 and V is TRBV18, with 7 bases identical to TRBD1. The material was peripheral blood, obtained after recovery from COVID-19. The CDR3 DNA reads TGTGCCAGCTCACCACAGGGGGCCGGGATCTCTGGGGCCAACGTCCTGACTTTC. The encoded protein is CASSPQGAGISGANVLTF.